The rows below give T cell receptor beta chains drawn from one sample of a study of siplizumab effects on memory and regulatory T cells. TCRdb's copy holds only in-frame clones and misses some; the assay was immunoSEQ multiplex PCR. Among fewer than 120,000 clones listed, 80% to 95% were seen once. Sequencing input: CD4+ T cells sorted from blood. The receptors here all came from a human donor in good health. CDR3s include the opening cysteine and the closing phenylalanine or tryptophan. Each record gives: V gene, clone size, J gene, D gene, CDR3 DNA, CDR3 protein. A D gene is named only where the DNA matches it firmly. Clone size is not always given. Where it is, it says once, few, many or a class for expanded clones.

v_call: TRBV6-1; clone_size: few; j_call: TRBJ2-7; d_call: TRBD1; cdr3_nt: TGTGCCAGCAGTGTCCACAGGGGTGAGCAGTACTTC; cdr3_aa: CASSVHRGEQYF
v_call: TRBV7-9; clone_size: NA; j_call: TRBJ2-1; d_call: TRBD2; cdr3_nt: TGTGCCATCCCTTCCCGCGGGAGTACGTGGCATGAGCAGTTCTTC; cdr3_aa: CAIPSRGSTWHEQFF
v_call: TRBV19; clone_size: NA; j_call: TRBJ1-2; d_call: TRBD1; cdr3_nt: TGTGCCAGTAGCCCGGGACAGGAGAATAAGCGCTACACCTTC; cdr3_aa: CASSPGQENKRYTF
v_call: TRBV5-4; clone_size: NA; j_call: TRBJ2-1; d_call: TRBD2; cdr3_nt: TGTGCCAGCAGCTTGGTAGTACTAGCGGGGGGGAACAATGAGCAGTTCTTC; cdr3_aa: CASSLVVLAGGNNEQFF
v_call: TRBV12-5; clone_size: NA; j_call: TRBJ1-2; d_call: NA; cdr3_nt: TGTGCTAGTGGCGAGACCTATGGCTACACCTTC; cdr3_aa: CASGETYGYTF
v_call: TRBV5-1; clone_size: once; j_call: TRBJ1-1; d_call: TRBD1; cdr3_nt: TGCGCCAGCAGCCACAGGGGGGCAGCCACTGAAGCTTTCTTT; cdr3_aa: CASSHRGAATEAFF
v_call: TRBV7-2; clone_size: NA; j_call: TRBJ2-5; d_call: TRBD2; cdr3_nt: TGTGCCAGCAGCTTAGTGGGCGCGGGGGGGCGCCGGGAGACCCAGTACTTC; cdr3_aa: CASSLVGAGGRRETQYF
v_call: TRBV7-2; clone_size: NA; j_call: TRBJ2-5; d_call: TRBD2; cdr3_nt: TGTGCCAGCAGCTTAGTCGGGGGGAGAGAGACCCAGTACTTC; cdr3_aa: CASSLVGGRETQYF
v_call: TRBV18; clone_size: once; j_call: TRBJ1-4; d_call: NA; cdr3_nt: TGTGCCAGCTCACCAAGTATGAGTGGGAACGGGGTTAAACTGTTTTTT; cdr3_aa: CASSPSMSGNGVKLFF
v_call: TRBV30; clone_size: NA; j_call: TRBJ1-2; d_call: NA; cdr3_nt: TGTGCCTGGAGTAAGGCGGCGGGCAAAGGGTTTTACACCTTC; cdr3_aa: CAWSKAAGKGFYTF
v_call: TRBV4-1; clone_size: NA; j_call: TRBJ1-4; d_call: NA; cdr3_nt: TGCGCCAGCACCACCCCTTCAAATCATGAAAAACTGTTTTTT; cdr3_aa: CASTTPSNHEKLFF
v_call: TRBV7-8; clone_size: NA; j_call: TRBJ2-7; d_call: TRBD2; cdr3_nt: TGTGCCAGCAGCTCCCTACTAGCGGGAGCCTCTACCTACGAGCAGTACTTC; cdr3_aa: CASSSLLAGASTYEQYF
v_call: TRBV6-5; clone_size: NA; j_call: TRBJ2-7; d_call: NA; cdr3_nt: TGTGCCACTGTTACATACTACGAGCAGTACTTC; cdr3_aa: CATVTYYEQYF
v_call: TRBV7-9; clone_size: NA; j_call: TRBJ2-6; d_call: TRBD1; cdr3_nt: TGTGCCAGGGAGGAGACAGGGGACAGGGGGCTCTCTGGGGCCAACGTCCTGACTTTC; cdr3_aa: CAREETGDRGLSGANVLTF
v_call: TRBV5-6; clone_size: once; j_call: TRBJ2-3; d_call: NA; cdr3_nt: TGTGCCAGCAGCTTGGACCTAGGCACAGATACGCAGTATTTT; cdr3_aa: CASSLDLGTDTQYF
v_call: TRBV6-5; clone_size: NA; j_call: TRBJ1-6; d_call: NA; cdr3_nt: TGTGCCAGCAGCGCTACGGAGAATTCACCCCTCCACTTT; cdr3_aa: CASSATENSPLHF
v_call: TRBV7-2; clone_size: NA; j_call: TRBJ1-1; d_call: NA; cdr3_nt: TGTGCCAGCAGCTTAGCGGGGGCGGGGACTGAAGCTTTCTTT; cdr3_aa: CASSLAGAGTEAFF
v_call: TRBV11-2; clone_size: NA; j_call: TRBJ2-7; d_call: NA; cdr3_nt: TGTGCCAGCAGCTTGGGAGCAGGAGGGACGGGGGAGCAGTACTTC; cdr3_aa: CASSLGAGGTGEQYF
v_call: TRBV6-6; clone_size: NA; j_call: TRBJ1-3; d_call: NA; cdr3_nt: TGTGCCAGCAGTTACTCGGATAACTCTGGAAACACCATATATTTT; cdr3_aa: CASSYSDNSGNTIYF
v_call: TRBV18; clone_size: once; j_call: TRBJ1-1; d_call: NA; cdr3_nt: TGTGCCAGCTCACCATATGAGGGAGCAGCCGTGAACACTGAAGCTTTCTTT; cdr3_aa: CASSPYEGAAVNTEAFF
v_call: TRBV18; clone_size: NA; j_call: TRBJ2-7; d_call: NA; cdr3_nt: TGTGCCAGCTCACCCCCCCCAGGGAGCGAGCAGTACTTC; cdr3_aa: CASSPPPGSEQYF
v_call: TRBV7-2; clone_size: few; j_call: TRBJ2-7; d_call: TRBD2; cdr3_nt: TGTGCCAGCAGCTTAGGCGGGGGGTTTTACGAGCAGTACTTC; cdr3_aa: CASSLGGGFYEQYF
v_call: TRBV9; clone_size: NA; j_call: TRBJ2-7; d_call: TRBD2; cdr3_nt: TGTGCATGGCCCGAGCGGGGGTCCCTCTACGAGCAGTACTTC; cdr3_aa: CAWPERGSLYEQYF
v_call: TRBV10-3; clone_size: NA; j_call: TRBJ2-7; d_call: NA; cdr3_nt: TGTGCCATCAGTGACCCTGGTAGGGGGGACTTCGAGCAGTACTTC; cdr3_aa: CAISDPGRGDFEQYF
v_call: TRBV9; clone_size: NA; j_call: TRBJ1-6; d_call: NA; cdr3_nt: TGTGCCAGCAGCGTACTCCCGGAGAGCTCCTATAATTCACCCCTCCACTTT; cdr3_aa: CASSVLPESSYNSPLHF
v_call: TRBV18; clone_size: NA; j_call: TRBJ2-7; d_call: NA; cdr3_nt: TGTGCCAGCTCACTGGCCACCGGGACCCGACCCTCCTACGAGCAGTACTTC; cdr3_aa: CASSLATGTRPSYEQYF
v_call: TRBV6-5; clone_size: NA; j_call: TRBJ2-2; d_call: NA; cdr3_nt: TGTGCCAGCAGTTGGCAGGCGAACACCGGGGAGCTGTTTTTT; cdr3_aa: CASSWQANTGELFF
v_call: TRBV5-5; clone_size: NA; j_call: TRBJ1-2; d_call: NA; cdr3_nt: TGTGCCAGCAGCCCCCAGACAGAAACCTATGGCTACACCTTC; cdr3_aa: CASSPQTETYGYTF
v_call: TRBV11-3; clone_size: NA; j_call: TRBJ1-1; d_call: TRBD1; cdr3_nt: TGTGCCAGCAGCTTTCGACAGGGCGGTGAAGCTTTCTTT; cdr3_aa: CASSFRQGGEAFF
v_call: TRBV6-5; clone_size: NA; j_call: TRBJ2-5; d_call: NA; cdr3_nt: TGTGCCAGCAGTCACCGGGACACACAAGAGACCCAGTACTTC; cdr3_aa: CASSHRDTQETQYF
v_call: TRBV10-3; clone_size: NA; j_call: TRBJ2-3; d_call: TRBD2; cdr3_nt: TGTGCCATCAGTGAGAACCCTAGCGGGAAGCAAGATACGCAGTATTTT; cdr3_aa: CAISENPSGKQDTQYF
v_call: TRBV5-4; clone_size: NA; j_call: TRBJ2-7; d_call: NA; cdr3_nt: TGTGCCAGCAGCACCTACAGGGACCCCTACGAGCAGTACTTC; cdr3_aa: CASSTYRDPYEQYF
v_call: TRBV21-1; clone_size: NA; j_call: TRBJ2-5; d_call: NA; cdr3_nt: TGTGCCAGCACTCTCAAGAGGAAGGGACCCCGTCAAGAGACCCAGTACTTC; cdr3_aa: CASTLKRKGPRQETQYF
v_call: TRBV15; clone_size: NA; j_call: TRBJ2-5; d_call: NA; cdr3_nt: TGTGCCACCAGCAGAGATACGGAGACCCAGTACTTC; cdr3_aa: CATSRDTETQYF
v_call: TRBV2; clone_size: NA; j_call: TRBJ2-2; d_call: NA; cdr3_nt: TGTGCCAGCAGTGAGCAGGGCTCGGGCACCGGGGAGCTGTTTTTT; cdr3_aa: CASSEQGSGTGELFF
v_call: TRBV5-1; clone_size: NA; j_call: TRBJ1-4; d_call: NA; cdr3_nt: TGCGCCAGCAGCTTGACTCAGCCACGGGAAAAACTGTTTTTT; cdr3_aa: CASSLTQPREKLFF
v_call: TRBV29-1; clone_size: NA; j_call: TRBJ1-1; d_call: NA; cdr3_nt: TGCAGCGTTGTAGGGCTTGAAGCTTTCTTT; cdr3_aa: CSVVGLEAFF
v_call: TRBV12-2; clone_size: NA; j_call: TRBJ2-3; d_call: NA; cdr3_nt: TGTGCAAGTCGCTTAGTCCCAGATACGCAGTATTTT; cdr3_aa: CASRLVPDTQYF
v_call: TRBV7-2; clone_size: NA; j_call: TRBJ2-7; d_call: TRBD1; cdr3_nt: TGTGCCAGCAGCTCGACAGGGGGCGCAGGGTGGCAGTACTTC; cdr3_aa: CASSSTGGAGWQYF
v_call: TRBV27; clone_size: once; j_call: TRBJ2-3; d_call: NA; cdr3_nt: TGTGCCAGCAGTTTAGCAGGGGCTAGCACAGATACGCAGTATTTT; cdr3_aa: CASSLAGASTDTQYF
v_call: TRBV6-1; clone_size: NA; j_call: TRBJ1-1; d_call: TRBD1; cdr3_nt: TGTGCCAGCACACTCAGGGGGTCAGCTTTCTTT; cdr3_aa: CASTLRGSAFF
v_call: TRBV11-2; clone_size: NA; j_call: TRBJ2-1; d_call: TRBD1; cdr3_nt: TGTGCCAGCAGCTCGAGGGGGCCTGGGCAGTTCTTC; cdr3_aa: CASSSRGPGQFF
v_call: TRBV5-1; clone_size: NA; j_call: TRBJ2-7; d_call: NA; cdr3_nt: TGCGCCAGCAGCCGGACTCCCGACTCCTACGAGCAGTACTTC; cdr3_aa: CASSRTPDSYEQYF
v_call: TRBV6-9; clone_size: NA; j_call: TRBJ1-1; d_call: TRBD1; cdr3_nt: TGTGCCAGCAGTTACTCCGGGACAGGGAACACTGAAGCTTTCTTT; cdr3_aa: CASSYSGTGNTEAFF
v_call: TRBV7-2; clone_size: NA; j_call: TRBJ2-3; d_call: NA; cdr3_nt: TGTGCCAGCAGCCCCCAATGGGGCACAGATACGCAGTATTTT; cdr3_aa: CASSPQWGTDTQYF
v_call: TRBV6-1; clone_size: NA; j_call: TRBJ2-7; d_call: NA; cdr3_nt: TGTGCCAGCAGTGAACGGGGCAGAGTCTACGAGCAGTACTTC; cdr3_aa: CASSERGRVYEQYF
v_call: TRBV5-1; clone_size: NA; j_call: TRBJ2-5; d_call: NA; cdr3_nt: TGCGCCAGCAGCCCGCCGTCCCAAGAGACCCAGTACTTC; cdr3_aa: CASSPPSQETQYF
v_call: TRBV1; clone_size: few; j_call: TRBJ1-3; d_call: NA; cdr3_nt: TGCACCAGCAGCGAGGGGACAGGGTTTAGAAACACCATATATTTT; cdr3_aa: CTSSEGTGFRNTIYF
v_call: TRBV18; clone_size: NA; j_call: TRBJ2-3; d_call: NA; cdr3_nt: TGTGCCAGCTCACAGATTATAGTAGCCGCAGATACGCAGTATTTT; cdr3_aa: CASSQIIVAADTQYF